These T cell receptor beta chains were read from a single sample in a study of OX40 agonist ivuxolimab in advanced cancers. Clones were read by immunoSEQ multiplex PCR, and TCRdb kept only the in-frame ones, dropping some. The sample lists fewer than 70,000 clones; approximately 87% were seen once. This specimen consisted of CD4+ or CD8+ T cells sorted from blood, obtained in a trial of the OX40 agonist ivuxolimab. The receptor source for this set is an adult with an advanced solid tumor such as melanoma, head and neck, liver or kidney cancer. Both conserved end residues are part of each CDR3. A D gene is named only where the DNA matches it firmly. Clone sizes are given selectively: once, few, many, or a class where the clone is expanded.

CDR3: CASSLDSLPGEQYF
DNA: TGTGCCAGCAGCTTAGACAGCCTCCCCGGGGAGCAGTACTTC
D: .
V: TRBV11-3
J: TRBJ2-7
size: .

CDR3: CASSRNRKNSVYGYTF
DNA: TGCGCCAGCAGTCGAAACCGGAAGAATAGTGTCTATGGCTACACCTTC
D: .
V: TRBV23-1
J: TRBJ1-2
size: .

CDR3: CASGQGNTEAFF
DNA: TGCGCCAGCGGGCAGGGGAACACTGAAGCTTTCTTT
D: .
V: TRBV4-1
J: TRBJ1-1
size: .

CDR3: CASSSTSGGQETQYF
DNA: TGTGCCAGCAGTTCGACTAGCGGGGGACAAGAGACCCAGTACTTC
D: TRBD2
V: TRBV6-6
J: TRBJ2-5
size: .

CDR3: CASSFAGGQETQYF
DNA: TGTGCCAGCAGTTTCGCAGGGGGCCAAGAGACCCAGTACTTC
D: TRBD1
V: TRBV27
J: TRBJ2-5
size: many

CDR3: CASTVAGYNRGTGELFF
DNA: TGTGCCAGCACGGTGGCGGGGTACAATAGGGGCACCGGGGAGCTGTTTTTT
D: .
V: TRBV7-2
J: TRBJ2-2
size: once

CDR3: CASRKQGASYEQYF
DNA: TGTGCCAGCAGGAAACAGGGGGCCTCCTACGAGCAGTACTTC
D: TRBD1
V: TRBV27
J: TRBJ2-7
size: .

CDR3: CASSGSIAGAHNEKLFF
DNA: TGTGCCAGCAGTGGCTCCATAGCGGGGGCACATAATGAAAAACTGTTTTTT
D: .
V: TRBV2
J: TRBJ1-4
size: .

CDR3: CASSLVYNSPLHF
DNA: TGTGCCAGCAGCTTGGTGTATAATTCACCCCTCCACTTT
D: .
V: TRBV7-3
J: TRBJ1-6
size: many

CDR3: CASSLAYFAPPGQGGYTF
DNA: TGTGCCAGCAGCTTGGCCTACTTCGCCCCCCCGGGACAGGGGGGCTACACCTTC
D: TRBD1
V: TRBV5-6
J: TRBJ1-2
size: .

CDR3: CASSLGDRGGNTIYF
DNA: TGCGCCAGCAGCTTGGGGGACAGGGGAGGAAACACCATATATTTT
D: TRBD1
V: TRBV5-1
J: TRBJ1-3
size: .

CDR3: CASSSVAAGYNEQFF
DNA: TGTGCTAGCAGCTCCGTGGCGGCAGGTTACAATGAGCAGTTCTTC
D: .
V: TRBV7-7
J: TRBJ2-1
size: .

CDR3: CARSLYLDQEGQDTERGIYEQYF
DNA: TGTGCCAGAAGCTTGTATCTCGATCAGGAGGGGCAGGACACTGAAAGGGGGATCTACGAGCAGTACTTC
D: .
V: TRBV5-3
J: TRBJ2-7
size: few

CDR3: CASSVEVRAGNTIYF
DNA: TGTGCCAGCAGCGTAGAAGTCAGGGCTGGAAACACCATATATTTT
D: .
V: TRBV9
J: TRBJ1-3
size: once

CDR3: CASSWTSGNTGELFF
DNA: TGTGCCAGCAGTTGGACTAGCGGGAACACCGGGGAGCTGTTTTTT
D: TRBD2
V: TRBV7-9
J: TRBJ2-2
size: .

CDR3: CASSVGLANTEAFF
DNA: TGTGCCAGCAGCGTGGGACTCGCGAACACTGAAGCTTTCTTT
D: .
V: TRBV9
J: TRBJ1-1
size: .

CDR3: CASSLLSGRALGELFF
DNA: TGCGCCAGCAGTTTACTCAGCGGGAGGGCCCTCGGGGAGCTGTTTTTT
D: TRBD2
V: TRBV5-1
J: TRBJ2-2
size: .

CDR3: CASSLKTGQWNTEAFF
DNA: TGTGCCAGCAGCTTAAAGACAGGGCAATGGAACACTGAAGCTTTCTTT
D: TRBD1
V: TRBV7-2
J: TRBJ1-1
size: .

CDR3: CASSLGGGYGYTF
DNA: TGTGCCAGCAGCCTAGGGGGCGGCTATGGCTACACCTTC
D: TRBD1
V: TRBV5-4
J: TRBJ1-2
size: .

CDR3: CASSLEGARGYTF
DNA: TGTGCCAGCAGCTTGGAAGGGGCCAGGGGCTACACCTTC
D: .
V: TRBV5-8
J: TRBJ1-2
size: few

CDR3: CASTVDRAFGQPQHF
DNA: TGTGCCAGTACCGTCGACAGGGCCTTCGGTCAGCCCCAGCATTTT
D: TRBD1
V: TRBV19
J: TRBJ1-5
size: once

CDR3: CASSPSEFPGTGELFF
DNA: TGTGCCAGCAGCCCCTCCGAGTTTCCGGGGACCGGGGAGCTGTTTTTT
D: .
V: TRBV7-9
J: TRBJ2-2
size: .

CDR3: CASSIVGGNQPQHF
DNA: TGTGCCAGTAGTATAGTTGGCGGCAATCAGCCCCAGCATTTT
D: .
V: TRBV19
J: TRBJ1-5
size: .

CDR3: CASRVRDSTDTQYF
DNA: TGTGCCAGCAGGGTGAGGGACTCAACAGATACGCAGTATTTT
D: .
V: TRBV4-2
J: TRBJ2-3
size: .

CDR3: CASSSGLTGGDEQYF
DNA: TGTGCCAGCAGTTCTGGACTGACAGGGGGCGACGAGCAGTACTTC
D: TRBD1
V: TRBV6-5
J: TRBJ2-7
size: .

CDR3: CASTVGQGRPYEQYF
DNA: TGTGCCAGTACAGTAGGACAGGGGAGACCCTACGAGCAGTACTTC
D: TRBD1
V: TRBV19
J: TRBJ2-7
size: .

CDR3: CASRGGTGYNEQFF
DNA: TGTGCCAGCAGAGGAGGGACGGGTTACAATGAGCAGTTCTTC
D: .
V: TRBV2
J: TRBJ2-1
size: .

CDR3: CAISPAATAYEQYF
DNA: TGTGCCATCAGCCCGGCCGCGACCGCCTACGAGCAGTACTTC
D: .
V: TRBV10-3
J: TRBJ2-7
size: few

CDR3: CASHLQGSNQPQHF
DNA: TGTGCCAGCCACTTACAGGGTTCCAATCAGCCCCAGCATTTT
D: .
V: TRBV5-4
J: TRBJ1-5
size: .

CDR3: CASSSAEDGQETQYF
DNA: TGTGCCAGCAGTTCAGCGGAAGATGGGCAAGAGACCCAGTACTTC
D: .
V: TRBV28
J: TRBJ2-5
size: .

CDR3: CASSLDWPYEQYF
DNA: TGTGCCAGCAGTCTGGACTGGCCCTACGAGCAGTACTTC
D: .
V: TRBV27
J: TRBJ2-7
size: .

CDR3: CASSQDARDRGHKQYF
DNA: TGTGCCAGCAGCCAAGATGCCAGGGACAGGGGGCACAAGCAGTACTTC
D: TRBD1
V: TRBV4-2
J: TRBJ2-5
size: .

CDR3: CASRGGWRSYEQYF
DNA: TGTGCCAGCAGAGGGGGGTGGCGGTCCTACGAGCAGTACTTC
D: .
V: TRBV11-2
J: TRBJ2-7
size: .

CDR3: CASSKGQMGNQPQHF
DNA: TGTGCCAGCAGTAAAGGACAGATGGGCAATCAGCCCCAGCATTTT
D: .
V: TRBV6-5
J: TRBJ1-5
size: .

CDR3: CASSPNSGSSTDTQYF
DNA: TGTGCCAGCAGCCCGAACAGTGGGTCAAGCACAGATACGCAGTATTTT
D: .
V: TRBV4-2
J: TRBJ2-3
size: .

CDR3: CASSLTEAFF
DNA: TGTGCCAGCAGCTTAACTGAAGCTTTCTTT
D: .
V: TRBV7-9
J: TRBJ1-1
size: medium-sized

CDR3: CSVFYTYEQYF
DNA: TGCAGCGTTTTCTACACCTACGAGCAGTACTTC
D: .
V: TRBV29-1
J: TRBJ2-7
size: .

CDR3: CASSLPWTVPSTDTQYF
DNA: TGTGCCAGCAGCTTACCTTGGACGGTACCTAGCACAGATACGCAGTATTTT
D: .
V: TRBV11-1
J: TRBJ2-3
size: .

CDR3: CSVQTGSGLSYEQYF
DNA: TGCAGCGTGCAGACGGGGTCAGGGCTCTCCTACGAGCAGTACTTC
D: .
V: TRBV29-1
J: TRBJ2-7
size: .

CDR3: CASSLALVGGWQPQHF
DNA: TGTGCCAGCAGCTTAGCGCTAGTGGGGGGATGGCAGCCCCAGCATTTT
D: .
V: TRBV7-2
J: TRBJ1-5
size: .

CDR3: CASSAIPPPGGYTF
DNA: TGTGCCAGCAGTGCAATCCCGCCCCCGGGGGGCTACACCTTC
D: .
V: TRBV27
J: TRBJ1-2
size: .

CDR3: CASRRTGTQYF
DNA: TGTGCCAGCAGAAGGACAGGTACGCAGTACTTC
D: TRBD1
V: TRBV28
J: TRBJ2-7
size: .

CDR3: CASSQDGWQGEQPQHF
DNA: TGTGCCAGCAGCCAAGATGGTTGGCAGGGGGAACAGCCCCAGCATTTT
D: TRBD1
V: TRBV11-3
J: TRBJ1-5
size: .

CDR3: CATSREQGYNSPLHF
DNA: TGTGCCACCAGCAGAGAACAGGGGTATAATTCACCCCTCCACTTT
D: TRBD1
V: TRBV15
J: TRBJ1-6
size: .

CDR3: CSVSGRLNTEAFF
DNA: TGCAGCGTTTCGGGACGTTTGAACACTGAAGCTTTCTTT
D: .
V: TRBV29-1
J: TRBJ1-1
size: .